This TCR beta chain was recovered during a study of blood T cells in healthy people across ages. This clonotype was detected many times. Its antigen remains unknown. The second PCR ran about 7 to 12 cycles with a sample-barcoded 5' primer and J-beta primers. MiXCR, applied by TCRdb to the 5' RACE reads, yields one record per CDR3 protein. The sample contains approximately 1.5 million distinct CDR3 sequences, 35% to 45% of which appear only once. Broader study findings: Researchers judged that diversity estimates from one million T cells fell short of true values. TCR beta diversity correlated strongly with naive T cell percentage.

The clonotype was recovered from a woman aged 18-29 years in good health. The material sequenced was blood.

The CDR3 is CASSDPPYNEQFF. In DNA form, the CDR3 reads TGTGCCAGCAGTGACCCCCCCTACAATGAGCAGTTCTTC. J is TRBJ2-1 and V is TRBV6-1; D gene ambiguous. The V gene's germline CDR1 is MNHNS and CDR2 SASEGT. CDR3 size: 13 residues. V lost 3 bases, J lost 2 bases, and 5 bases lay in between.